This TCR beta chain is from a study of beta chain features in type 1 diabetes. Study-level results: Type 1 diabetes patients had TCRB CDR3s that were shorter (moderately but significantly so) in all four CD4+ subsets.

As for this clone: Antigen specificity is unknown.

All of the isolated RNA was reverse transcribed, so expressed TCRB transcripts were sequenced. The protocol was immunoSEQ multiplex PCR, while the TCRdb copy is restricted to in-frame clones and leaves out a portion. In the table there are 550,000 to 850,000 clones, 13% of which are singletons. The sequenced sample was naive CD4+ T cells from blood. The sequence came from a man aged 18 to 30 with type 1 diabetes.

CDR3 DNA: TGTGCCAGCAGCTCCCGGGACAGGGACCACCGGGGTGGCTACACCTTC. Translating gives CASSSRDRDHRGGYTF. The chain couples TRBV7-9 to TRBJ1-2, with 9 bases lining up with TRBD1. This CDR3 region has 16 residues. Germline V gene data show CDR1 as SEHNR and CDR2 as FQNEAQ (reference sequence). The trim removed 4 bases at V and 7 bases at J, leaving 13 bases unmatched.